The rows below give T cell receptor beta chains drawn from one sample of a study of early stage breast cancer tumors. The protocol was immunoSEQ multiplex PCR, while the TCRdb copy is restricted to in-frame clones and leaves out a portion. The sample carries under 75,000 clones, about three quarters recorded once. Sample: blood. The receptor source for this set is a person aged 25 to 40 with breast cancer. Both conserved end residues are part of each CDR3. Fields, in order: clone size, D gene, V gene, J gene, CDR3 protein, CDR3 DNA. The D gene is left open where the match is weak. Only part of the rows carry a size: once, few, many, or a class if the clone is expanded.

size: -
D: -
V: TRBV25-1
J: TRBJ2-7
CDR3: CASSEGRLPDEQYF
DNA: TGTGCCAGCAGTGAGGGTCGGCTACCCGACGAGCAGTACTTC

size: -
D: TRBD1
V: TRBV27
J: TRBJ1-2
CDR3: CASSFNGQGAPNYGYTF
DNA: TGTGCCAGCAGTTTCAATGGACAGGGGGCGCCGAACTATGGCTACACCTTC

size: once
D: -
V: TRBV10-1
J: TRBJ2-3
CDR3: CASSESPGGDTQYF
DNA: TGCGCCAGCAGTGAGTCGCCTGGTGGGGATACGCAGTATTTT

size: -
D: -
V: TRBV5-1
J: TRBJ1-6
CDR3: CASSNDRGANSPLHF
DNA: TGCGCCAGCAGTAACGACAGAGGGGCTAATTCACCCCTCCACTTT

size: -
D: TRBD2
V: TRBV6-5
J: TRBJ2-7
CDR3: CASSSRLANYEQYF
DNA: TGTGCCAGCAGTAGCCGACTAGCCAACTACGAGCAGTACTTC

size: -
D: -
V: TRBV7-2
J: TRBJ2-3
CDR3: CASRPTGTAVTDTQYF
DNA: TGTGCCAGCAGACCCACTGGGACGGCCGTCACAGATACGCAGTATTTT

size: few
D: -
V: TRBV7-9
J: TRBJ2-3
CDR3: CASSPPRGPYTDTQYF
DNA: TGTGCCAGCAGCCCCCCTCGTGGGCCGTACACAGATACGCAGTATTTT

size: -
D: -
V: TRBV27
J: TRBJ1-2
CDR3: CASSLSAGTLYGGYTF
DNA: TGTGCCAGCAGTTTATCCGCCGGGACACTCTATGGTGGCTACACCTTC

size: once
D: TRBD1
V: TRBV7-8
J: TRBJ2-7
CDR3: CASSLGRGSVHEQYF
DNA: TGTGCCAGCAGCTTAGGCAGGGGGTCAGTCCACGAGCAGTACTTC

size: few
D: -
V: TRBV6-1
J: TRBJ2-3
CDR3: CASSEGRDTDTQYF
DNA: TGTGCCAGCAGTGAAGGTCGGGACACAGATACGCAGTATTTT

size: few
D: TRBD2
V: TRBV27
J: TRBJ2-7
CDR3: CASSVTSGFYEQYF
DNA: TGTGCCAGCAGCGTCACTAGCGGGTTTTACGAGCAGTACTTC

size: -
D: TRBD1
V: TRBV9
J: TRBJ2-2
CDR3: CASSVPDRGTGELFF
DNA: TGTGCCAGCAGCGTTCCCGACAGGGGCACCGGGGAGCTGTTTTTT

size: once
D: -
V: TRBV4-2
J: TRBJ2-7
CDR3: CASSQDFRGEYYEQYF
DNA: TGTGCCAGCAGCCAAGATTTCAGGGGCGAGTACTACGAGCAGTACTTC

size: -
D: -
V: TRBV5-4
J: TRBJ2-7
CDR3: CASSLEAGYSYEQYF
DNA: TGTGCCAGCAGCTTGGAGGCGGGCTACTCCTACGAGCAGTACTTC

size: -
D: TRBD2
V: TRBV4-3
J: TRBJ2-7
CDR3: CASSLGTSGIYEQYF
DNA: TGCGCCAGCAGCCTGGGGACTAGCGGAATCTACGAGCAGTACTTC

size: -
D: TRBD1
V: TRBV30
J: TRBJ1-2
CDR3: CAWSTTGALRGYTF
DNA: TGTGCCTGGAGTACTACAGGGGCGTTGAGAGGCTACACCTTC

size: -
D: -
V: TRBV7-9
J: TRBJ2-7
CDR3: CASSLGVSSYEQYF
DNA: TGTGCCAGCAGCTTAGGGGTCAGTTCCTACGAGCAGTACTTC

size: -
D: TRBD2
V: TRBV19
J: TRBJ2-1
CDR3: CASSSRLAGSYNEQFF
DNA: TGTGCCAGTAGTAGCCGACTAGCGGGGTCCTACAATGAGCAGTTCTTC

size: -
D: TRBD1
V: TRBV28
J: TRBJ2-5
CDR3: CASSSGTGQETQYF
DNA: TGTGCCAGCAGTTCCGGGACAGGCCAAGAGACCCAGTACTTC

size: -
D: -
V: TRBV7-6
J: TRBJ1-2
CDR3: CASSLRSVSGANYGYTF
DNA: TGTGCCAGCAGCTTAAGGTCCGTGTCAGGGGCAAACTATGGCTACACCTTC

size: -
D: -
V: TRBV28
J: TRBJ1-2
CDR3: CASSPGAYGYTF
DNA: TGTGCCAGCAGTCCAGGGGCCTATGGCTACACCTTC

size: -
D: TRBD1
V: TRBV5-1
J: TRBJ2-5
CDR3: CASSSDRVGETQYF
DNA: TGCGCCAGCAGCTCAGACAGGGTCGGGGAGACCCAGTACTTC

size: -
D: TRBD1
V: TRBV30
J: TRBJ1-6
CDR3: CACNRGKDSPLHF
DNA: TGTGCCTGCAACAGGGGGAAGGATTCACCCCTCCACTTT

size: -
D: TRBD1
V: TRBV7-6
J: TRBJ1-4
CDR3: CASSSGGSKLFF
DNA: TGTGCCAGCAGCTCAGGGGGGTCTAAACTGTTTTTT

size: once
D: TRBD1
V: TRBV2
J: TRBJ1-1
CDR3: CATRAGTGHMSTEAFF
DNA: TGTGCCACCAGGGCCGGGACAGGGCATATGAGCACTGAAGCTTTCTTT

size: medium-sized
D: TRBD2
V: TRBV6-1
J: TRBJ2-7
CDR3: CASSEASGSSYEQYF
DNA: TGTGCCAGCAGTGAAGCTAGCGGGAGCTCCTACGAGCAGTACTTC

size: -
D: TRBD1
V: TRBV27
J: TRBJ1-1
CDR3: CASRPGTGWNTEAFF
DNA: TGTGCCAGCCGTCCGGGGACAGGGTGGAACACTGAAGCTTTCTTT